This TCR beta chain was sequenced during a study of beta chain features in type 1 diabetes. In regard to this clone: The target antigen is unknown.

Regarding the study as a whole: Among patients with Type 1 diabetes, TCRB CDR3s were moderately but significantly shorter in every one of the four CD4+ subsets.

Donors contributed one heparinised blood draw apiece, averaging about 116 mL. As every portion of the isolated RNA was reverse transcribed, the sequencing read expressed TCRB transcripts. Only in-frame clones appear in the TCRdb table, and some are missing; sequencing was by immunoSEQ multiplex PCR. The table has 330,000 or so clones, about 18% seen once. Germline CDR1 is MGHDK and CDR2 is SYGVNS. The CDR3 covers 16 residues. J was trimmed by 0 bases and V by 5 bases; bases with no gene match: 8. This chain joins TRBV25-1 and TRBJ2-5; 8 nucleotides match TRBD2. The sequence was collected from a woman aged 18-29 years in good health. Sample: naive CD4+ T cells from blood. The chain's CDR3 is CASSPLAGGYQETQYF. The CDR3 DNA reads TGTGCCAGCAGTCCCTTGGCGGGGGGTTACCAAGAGACCCAGTACTTC.